A single sample gave rise to the 6 T cell receptor beta chains below, sequenced in a study of T cells in localized non-small cell lung cancer. Data came from immunoSEQ multiplex PCR; TCRdb stores just in-frame clones and leaves some out. The repertoire holds 10,000 to 15,000 clones, with approximately 86% as singletons. The source was peripheral blood, collected before any cancer treatment. Receptor source: a male donor at least 60 years old with stage III lung adenocarcinoma.

The chain employs TRBV5-1 and TRBJ1-1, with D hard to call. Germline CDR1 and CDR2: SGHRS and YFSETQ. This CDR3 is built from 14 residues. Trimming removed 0 bases at V and 2 bases at J, with 8 bases between. CDR3 sequence reads: CASSLVPGNTEAFF. The CDR3 nucleotides read TGCGCCAGCAGCTTGGTCCCAGGAAACACTGAAGCTTTCTTT. The whole variable domain, remainder taken from reference TRBV5-1 and TRBJ1-1, is KAGVTQTPRYLIKTRGQQVTLSCSPISGHRSVSWYQQTPGQGLQFLFEYFSETQRNKGNFPGRFSGRQFSNSRSEMNVSTLELGDSALYLCASSLVPGNTEAFFGQGTRLTVV.

This clone came up a few times. CDR3 bases: TGTGCCAGCAGCTTTGCGCCTCCCGGGACATACATCGGAAACACCATATATTTT. This codes for CASSFAPPGTYIGNTIYF. The V gene is TRBV5-8, the J gene TRBJ1-3; possible D gene TRBD1, 6 bases. V dropped 2 bases and J dropped 4 bases, with 22 bases sitting between them. This CDR3 region has 18 residues. Germline CDR1 SGHTS, CDR2 YDEGEE. Full variable domain (rest looked up from reference TRBV5-8 and TRBJ1-3): EAGVTQSPTHLIKTRGQQATLRCSPISGHTSVYWYQQALGLGLQFLLWYDEGEERNRGNFPPRFSGRQFPNYSSELNVNALELEDSALYLCASSFAPPGTYIGNTIYFGEGSWLTVV.

The chain recombines TRBV5-4 with TRBJ1-2, with TRBD1 as a possible D gene (6 bases). Trimming shortened V by 4 bases and J by 3 bases, and 19 bases separated the two germline ends. Germline-derived CDR1 and CDR2 are SGHNT and YYREEE (reference sequence). There are 16 residues in the CDR3. The CDR3 reads CASSTSRGQRDYGYTF. The CDR3 DNA is TGTGCCAGCAGCACTAGTCGGGGGCAGCGCGACTATGGCTACACCTTC.

This clone occurred once. This sequence joins TRBV7-9 and TRBJ2-1; D gene unclear. This CDR3 has 13 residues. Trimming took off 5 bases at V and 0 bases at J, with 5 bases between the two ends. Germline loops: CDR1 SEHNR, CDR2 FQNEAQ (reference sequence). The CDR3 sequence is CASSVDSYNEQFF. CDR3 in DNA: TGTGCCAGCAGCGTGGACTCCTACAATGAGCAGTTCTTC. The full variable domain, with the rest looked up from reference TRBV7-9 and TRBJ2-1, is DTGVSQNPRHKITKRGQNVTFRCDPISEHNRLYWYRQTLGQGPEFLTYFQNEAQLEKSRLLSDRFSAERPKGSFSTLEIQRTEQGDSAMYLCASSVDSYNEQFFGPGTRLTVL.

This chain connects TRBV6-5 to TRBJ2-3; D possibly uses TRBD1 or TRBD2 (5 bases each). The ends were cut back, 5 bases at V and 4 bases at J, with 16 bases in the middle. Germline CDR1 is MNHEY and CDR2 is SVGAGI. The CDR3 totals 15 residues. CDR3 nucleotides: TGTGCCAGCAGTCGACCGGGACCTGGATCAGATACGCAGTATTTT. Its translation is CASSRPGPGSDTQYF.

The rearrangement joins TRBV5-1 to TRBJ2-7; no definite D call. Germline CDR1 is SGHRS and CDR2 is YFSETQ. This CDR3 region has 16 residues. V lost 0 bases and J 0 bases, leaving 13 bases between the germline ends. CDR3: CASSLAVAISSYEQYF. CDR3 sequence (DNA): TGCGCCAGCAGCTTGGCCGTGGCGATAAGCTCCTACGAGCAGTACTTC.